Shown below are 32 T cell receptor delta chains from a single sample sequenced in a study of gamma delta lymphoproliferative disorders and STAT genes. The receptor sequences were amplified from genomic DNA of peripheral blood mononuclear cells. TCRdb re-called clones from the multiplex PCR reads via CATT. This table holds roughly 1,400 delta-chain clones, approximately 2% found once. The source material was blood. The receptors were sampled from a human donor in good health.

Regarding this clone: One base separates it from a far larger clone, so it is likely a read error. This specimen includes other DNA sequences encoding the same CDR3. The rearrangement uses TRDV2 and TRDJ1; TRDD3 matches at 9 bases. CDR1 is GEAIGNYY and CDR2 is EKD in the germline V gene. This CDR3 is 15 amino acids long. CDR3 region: CACDALGDGTDKLIF. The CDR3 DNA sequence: TGTGCCTGTGACGCCCTGGGGGATGGCACCGATAAACTCATCTTC.

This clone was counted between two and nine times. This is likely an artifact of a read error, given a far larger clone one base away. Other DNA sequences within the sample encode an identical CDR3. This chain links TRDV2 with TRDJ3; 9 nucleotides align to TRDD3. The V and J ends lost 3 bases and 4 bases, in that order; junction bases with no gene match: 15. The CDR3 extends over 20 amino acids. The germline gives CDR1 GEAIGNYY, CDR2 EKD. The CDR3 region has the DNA TGTGCCTGTGACCCTACCCTTACTGGGGGACACCCTTGGGACACCCGACAGATGTTTTTC. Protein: CACDPTLTGGHPWDTRQMFF.

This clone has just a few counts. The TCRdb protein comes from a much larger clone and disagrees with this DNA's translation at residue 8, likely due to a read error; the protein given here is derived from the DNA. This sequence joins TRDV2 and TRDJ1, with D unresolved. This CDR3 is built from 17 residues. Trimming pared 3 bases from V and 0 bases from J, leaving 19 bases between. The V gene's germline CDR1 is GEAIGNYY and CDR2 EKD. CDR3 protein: CACDLLTEGPYTDKLIF. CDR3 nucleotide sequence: TGTGCCTGTGACCTCCTTACTGAGGGACCCTACACCGATAAACTCATCTTT.

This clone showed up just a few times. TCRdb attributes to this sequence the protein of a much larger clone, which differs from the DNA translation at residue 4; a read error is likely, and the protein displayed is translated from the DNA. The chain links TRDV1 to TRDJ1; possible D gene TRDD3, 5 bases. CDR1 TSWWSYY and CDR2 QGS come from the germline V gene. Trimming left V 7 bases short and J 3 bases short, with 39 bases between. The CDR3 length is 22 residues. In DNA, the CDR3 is TGTGCTCTTGAGGGGACCCTGATGGTCCTCCGACGGTGGGGCTTAGGGTCCGATAAACTCATCTTT. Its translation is CALEGTLMVLRRWGLGSDKLIF.

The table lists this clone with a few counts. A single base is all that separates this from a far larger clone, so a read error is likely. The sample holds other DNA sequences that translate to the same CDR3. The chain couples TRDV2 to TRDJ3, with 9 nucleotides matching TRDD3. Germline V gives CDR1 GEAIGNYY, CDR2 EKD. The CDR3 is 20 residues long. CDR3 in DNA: TGTGCCTGTGACCCTACCCTTACTGGGGGACACCCCTGGGATACCCGACAGATGTTTTTC. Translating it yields CACDPTLTGGHPWDTRQMFF.

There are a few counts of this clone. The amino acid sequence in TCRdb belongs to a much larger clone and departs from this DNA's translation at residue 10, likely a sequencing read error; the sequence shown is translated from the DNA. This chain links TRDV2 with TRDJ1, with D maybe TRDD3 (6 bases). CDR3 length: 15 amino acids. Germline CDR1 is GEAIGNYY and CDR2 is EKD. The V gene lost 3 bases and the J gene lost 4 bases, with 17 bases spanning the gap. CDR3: CACDSLGDRVDKLIF. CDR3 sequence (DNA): TGTGCCTGTGACTCTCTCGGGGATCGGGTCGATAAACTCATCTTT.

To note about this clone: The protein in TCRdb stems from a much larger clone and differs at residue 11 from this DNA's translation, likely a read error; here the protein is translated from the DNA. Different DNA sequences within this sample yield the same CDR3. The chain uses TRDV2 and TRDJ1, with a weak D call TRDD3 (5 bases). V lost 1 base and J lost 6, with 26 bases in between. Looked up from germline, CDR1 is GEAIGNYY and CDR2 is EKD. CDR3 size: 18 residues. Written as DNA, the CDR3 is TGTGCCTGTGACACGGGGTTCGGCGTACTGGAGGTGCAGAATAAACTCATCTTT. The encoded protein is CACDTGFGVLEVQNKLIF.

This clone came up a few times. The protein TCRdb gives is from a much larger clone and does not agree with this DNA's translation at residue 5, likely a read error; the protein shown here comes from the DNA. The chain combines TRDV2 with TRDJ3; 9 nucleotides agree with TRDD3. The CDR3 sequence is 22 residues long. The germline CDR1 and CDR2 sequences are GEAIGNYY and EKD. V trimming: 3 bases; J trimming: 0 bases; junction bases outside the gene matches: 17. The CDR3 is CACDPVGDISLWSSWDTRQMFF. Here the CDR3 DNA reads TGTGCCTGTGACCCTGTGGGGGATATATCGCTATGGAGCTCCTGGGACACCCGACAGATGTTTTTC.

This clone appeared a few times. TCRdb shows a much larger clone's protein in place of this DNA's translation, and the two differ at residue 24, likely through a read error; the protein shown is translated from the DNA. The CDR3 loop reads CALGPWDLSFLRVTGGLKYTDKLTF. DNA of the CDR3: TGTGCTCTTGGGCCTTGGGACCTATCCTTCCTACGGGTTACTGGGGGATTGAAGTACACCGATAAACTCACCTTT. The chain uses TRDV1 and TRDJ1; the D gene is possibly TRDD3 (10 bases). The CDR3 is 25 residues long. CDR1 TSWWSYY and CDR2 QGS come from the germline V gene.

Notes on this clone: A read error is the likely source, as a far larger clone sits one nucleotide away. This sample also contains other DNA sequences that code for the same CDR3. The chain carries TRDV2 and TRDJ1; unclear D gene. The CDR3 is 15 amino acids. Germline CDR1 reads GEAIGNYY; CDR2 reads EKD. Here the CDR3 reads CACDTVTRTTDKLIF. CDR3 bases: TGTGCCTGTGACACCGTTACTCGCACCACCGATAAACTAATCTTT.

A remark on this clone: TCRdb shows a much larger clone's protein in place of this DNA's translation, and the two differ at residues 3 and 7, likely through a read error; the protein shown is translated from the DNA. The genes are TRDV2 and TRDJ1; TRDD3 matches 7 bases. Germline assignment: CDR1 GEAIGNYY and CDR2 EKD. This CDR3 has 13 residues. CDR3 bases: TGTGCCAGTGACACCCTGAGGGATACTATTCTCATCTTT. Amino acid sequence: CASDTLRDTILIF.

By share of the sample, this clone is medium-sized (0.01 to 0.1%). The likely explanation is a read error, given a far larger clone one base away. CDR3 in DNA: TGTGCCCGTGACACCGTCCAGTTTAGCCGGTCTTACACCGATAAACTCATCTTT. This gives the protein CARDTVQFSRSYTDKLIF. The rearrangement links TRDV2 to TRDJ1, with D hard to call. CDR3 length: 18 residues. Germline CDR1 is GEAIGNYY and CDR2 is EKD.

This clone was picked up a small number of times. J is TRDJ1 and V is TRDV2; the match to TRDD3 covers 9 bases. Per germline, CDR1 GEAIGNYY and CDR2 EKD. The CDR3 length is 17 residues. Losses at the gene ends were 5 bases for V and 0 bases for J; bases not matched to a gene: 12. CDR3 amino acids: CACGLRTGGPYTDKLIF. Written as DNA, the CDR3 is TGTGCCTGTGGACTCCGTACTGGGGGACCCTACACCGATAAACTCATCTTT.

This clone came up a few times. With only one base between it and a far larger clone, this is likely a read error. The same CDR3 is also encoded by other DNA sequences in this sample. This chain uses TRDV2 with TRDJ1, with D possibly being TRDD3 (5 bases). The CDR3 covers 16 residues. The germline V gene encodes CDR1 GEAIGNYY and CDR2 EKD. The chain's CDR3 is CACDTLGGSITDKLIF. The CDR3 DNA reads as TGTGCCTGTGACACCCTGGGTGGATCGATTACCGATAAACTTATCTTT.

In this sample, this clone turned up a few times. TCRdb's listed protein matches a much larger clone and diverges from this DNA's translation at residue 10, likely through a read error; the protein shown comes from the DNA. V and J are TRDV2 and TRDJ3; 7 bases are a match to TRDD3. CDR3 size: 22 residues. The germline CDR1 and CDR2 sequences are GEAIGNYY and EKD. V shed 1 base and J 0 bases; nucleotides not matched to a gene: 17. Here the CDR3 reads CACDTVGDILLWSSWDTRQMFF. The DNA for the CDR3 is TGTGCCTGTGACACTGTAGGGGATATATTGCTATGGAGCTCCTGGGACACCCGACAGATGTTTTTC.

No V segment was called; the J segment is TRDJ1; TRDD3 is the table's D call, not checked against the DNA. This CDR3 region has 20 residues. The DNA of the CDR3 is TGTGCTTCATTATGCCTTCCCGACTGGGGGATACGGGGGATCACCGATAAACTCATCTTT. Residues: CASLCLPDWGIRGITDKLIF.

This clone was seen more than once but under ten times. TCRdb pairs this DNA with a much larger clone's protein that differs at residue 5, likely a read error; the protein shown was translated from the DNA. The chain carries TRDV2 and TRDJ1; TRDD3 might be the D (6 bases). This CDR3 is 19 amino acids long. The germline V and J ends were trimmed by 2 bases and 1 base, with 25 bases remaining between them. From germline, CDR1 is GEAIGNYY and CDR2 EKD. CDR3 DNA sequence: TGTGCCTGTGACATGATCGGAAACATGGGGGGGGAGATCACCGATAAACTCATCTTT. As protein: CACDMIGNMGGEITDKLIF.

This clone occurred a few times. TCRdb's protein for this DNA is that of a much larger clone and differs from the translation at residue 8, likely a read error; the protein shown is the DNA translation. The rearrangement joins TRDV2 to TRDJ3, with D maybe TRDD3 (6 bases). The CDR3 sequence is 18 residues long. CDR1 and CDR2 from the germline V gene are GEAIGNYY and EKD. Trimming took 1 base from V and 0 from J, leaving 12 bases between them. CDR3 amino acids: CACDTVLGSSWDTRQMFF. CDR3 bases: TGTGCCTGTGACACAGTACTGGGCAGCTCCTGGGACACCCGACAGATGTTTTTC.

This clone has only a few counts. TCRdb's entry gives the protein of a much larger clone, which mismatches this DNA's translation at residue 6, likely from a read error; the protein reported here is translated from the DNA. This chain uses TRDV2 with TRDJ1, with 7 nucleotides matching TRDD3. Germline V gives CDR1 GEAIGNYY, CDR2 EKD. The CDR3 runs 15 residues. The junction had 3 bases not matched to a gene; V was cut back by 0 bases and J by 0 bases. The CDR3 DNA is TGTGCCTGTGACACCATGGGGGAAAACACCGATAAACTCATCTTT. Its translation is CACDTMGENTDKLIF.

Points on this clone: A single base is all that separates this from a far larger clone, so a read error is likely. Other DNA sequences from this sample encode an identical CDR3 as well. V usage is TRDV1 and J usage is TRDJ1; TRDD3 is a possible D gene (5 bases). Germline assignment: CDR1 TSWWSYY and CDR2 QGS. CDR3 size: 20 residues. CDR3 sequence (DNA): TGTGCCCTTGGGGAACGAATTAGTAGGGTTAGGATTACGTACACCGATAAACTCATCTTT. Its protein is CALGERISRVRITYTDKLIF.

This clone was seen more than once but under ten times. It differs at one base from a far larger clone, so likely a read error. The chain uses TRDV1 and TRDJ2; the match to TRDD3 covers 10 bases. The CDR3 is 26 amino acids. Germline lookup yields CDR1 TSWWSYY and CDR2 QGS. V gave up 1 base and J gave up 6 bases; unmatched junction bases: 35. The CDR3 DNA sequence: TGTGCTCTTGGGGAACCCGCGCCCCTCTGGGGGATATCATGGAGACCTAAGGTAGACAGGGCAGCACAACTCTTCTTT. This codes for CALGEPAPLWGISWRPKVDRAAQLFF.

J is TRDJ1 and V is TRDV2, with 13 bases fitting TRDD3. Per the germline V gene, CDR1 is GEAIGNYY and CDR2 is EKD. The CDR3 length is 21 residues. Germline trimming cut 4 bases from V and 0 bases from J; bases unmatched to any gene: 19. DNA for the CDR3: TGTGCCTGTGAACTCCGTACTGGGGGATACGCCCCCTCTACGTACACCGATAAACTCATCTTT. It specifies CACELRTGGYAPSTYTDKLIF.

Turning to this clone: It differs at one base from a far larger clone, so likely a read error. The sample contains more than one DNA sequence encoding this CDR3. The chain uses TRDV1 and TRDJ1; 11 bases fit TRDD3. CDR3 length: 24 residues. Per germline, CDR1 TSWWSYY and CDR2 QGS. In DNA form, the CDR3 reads TGTGCTCTTGGGGAACCTTCCTACGTTCGGAAATGGGGGATACGCGGATCGTACACCGATAAGCTCATCTTT. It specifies CALGEPSYVRKWGIRGSYTDKLIF.

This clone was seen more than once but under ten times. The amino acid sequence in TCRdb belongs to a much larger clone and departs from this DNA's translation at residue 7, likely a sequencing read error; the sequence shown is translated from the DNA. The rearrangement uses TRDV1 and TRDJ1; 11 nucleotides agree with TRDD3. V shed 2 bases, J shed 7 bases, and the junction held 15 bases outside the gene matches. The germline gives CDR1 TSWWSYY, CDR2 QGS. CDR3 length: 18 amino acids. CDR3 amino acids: CALGEFVRGLGGYGKLIF. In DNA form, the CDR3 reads TGTGCTCTTGGGGAATTCGTACGGGGACTTGGGGGATACGGTAAACTCATCTTT.

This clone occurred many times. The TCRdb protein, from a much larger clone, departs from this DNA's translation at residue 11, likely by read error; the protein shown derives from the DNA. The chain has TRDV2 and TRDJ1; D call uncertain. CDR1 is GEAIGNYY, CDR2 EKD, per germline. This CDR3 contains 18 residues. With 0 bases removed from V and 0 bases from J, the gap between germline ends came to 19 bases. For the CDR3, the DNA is TGTGCCTGTGACACCGTCCAGTTTAGCCGGCCTTACACCGATAAACTCATCTTT. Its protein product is CACDTVQFSRPYTDKLIF.

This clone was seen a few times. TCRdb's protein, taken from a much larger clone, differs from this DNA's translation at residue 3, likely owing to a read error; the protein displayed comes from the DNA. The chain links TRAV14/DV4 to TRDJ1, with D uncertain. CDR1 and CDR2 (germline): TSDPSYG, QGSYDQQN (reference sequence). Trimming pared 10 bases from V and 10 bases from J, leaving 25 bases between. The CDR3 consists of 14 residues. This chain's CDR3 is CATISFKRFIALIF. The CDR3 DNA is TGTGCAACGATAAGCTTTAAACGGTTCATAGCACTCATCTTT.

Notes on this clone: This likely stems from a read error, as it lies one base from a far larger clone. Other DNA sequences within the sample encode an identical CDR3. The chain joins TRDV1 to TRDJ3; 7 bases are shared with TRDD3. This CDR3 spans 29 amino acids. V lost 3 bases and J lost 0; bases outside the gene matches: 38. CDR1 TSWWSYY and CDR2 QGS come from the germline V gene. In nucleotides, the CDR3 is TGTGCTCTTGGGGAGCTAGTTTATTTCCTTAGACCAACTGGGGCTACCCGAACCCGGAGCTCCTGGGACACCCGACAGATGTTTTTC. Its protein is CALGELVYFLRPTGATRTRSSWDTRQMFF.

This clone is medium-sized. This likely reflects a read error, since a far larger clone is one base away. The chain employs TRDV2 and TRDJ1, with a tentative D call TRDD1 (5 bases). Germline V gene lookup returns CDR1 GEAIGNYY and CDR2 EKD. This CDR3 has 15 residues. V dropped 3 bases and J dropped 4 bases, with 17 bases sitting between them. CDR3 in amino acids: CACDSVQILVDKLIF. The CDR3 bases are TGTGCCTGTGACTCCGTACAAATACTTGTCGATAAACTCATCTTT.

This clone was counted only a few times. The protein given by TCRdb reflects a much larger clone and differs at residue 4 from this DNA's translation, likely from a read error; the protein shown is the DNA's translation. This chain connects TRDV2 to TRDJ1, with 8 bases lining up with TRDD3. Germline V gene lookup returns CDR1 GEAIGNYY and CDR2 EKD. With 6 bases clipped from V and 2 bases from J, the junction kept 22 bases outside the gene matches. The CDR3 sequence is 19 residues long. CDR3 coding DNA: TGTGCCTGTAACGGGATTCGTACTGGGGGCTACCCGGGGACCGATAAACTCATCTTT. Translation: CACNGIRTGGYPGTDKLIF.

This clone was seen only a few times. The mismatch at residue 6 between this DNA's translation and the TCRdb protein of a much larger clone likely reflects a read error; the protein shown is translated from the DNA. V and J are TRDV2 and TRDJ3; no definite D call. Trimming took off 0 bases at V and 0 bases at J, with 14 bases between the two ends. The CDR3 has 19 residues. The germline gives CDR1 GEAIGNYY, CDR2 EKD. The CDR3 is CACDTGLFTRSWDTRQMFF. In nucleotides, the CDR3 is TGTGCCTGTGACACCGGGTTATTCACTCGCTCCTGGGACACCCGACAGATGTTTTTC.

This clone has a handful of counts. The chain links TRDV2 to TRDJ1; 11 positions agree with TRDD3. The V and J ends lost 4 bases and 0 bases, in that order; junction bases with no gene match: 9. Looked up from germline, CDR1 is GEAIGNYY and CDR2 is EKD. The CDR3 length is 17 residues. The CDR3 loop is CACELRTGGYNTDKLIF. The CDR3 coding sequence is TGTGCCTGTGAACTCCGTACTGGGGGATATAACACCGATAAACTCATCTTT.

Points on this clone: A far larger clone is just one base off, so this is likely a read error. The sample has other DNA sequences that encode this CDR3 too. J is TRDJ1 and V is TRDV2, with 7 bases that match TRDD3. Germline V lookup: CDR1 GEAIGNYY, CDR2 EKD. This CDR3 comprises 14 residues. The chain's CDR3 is CACDRLGATDKLIF. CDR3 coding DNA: TGTGCCTGTGACAGGCTGGGGGCTACCGACAAACTCATCTTT.